This T cell receptor beta chain was captured by sequencing in a study of T cell repertoires in cytomegalovirus infection. Whole-study context: CMV infection and matching HLA type were both indicated by public TCR beta signatures.

TCRdb recomputed calls from the reads with MiXCR, one row per CDR3 protein. The table includes around 630,000 distinct CDR3 sequences, 20% to 30% detected once. Study findings and constraints: Dominating the ex vivo response were HLA-C-restricted CMV-specific TCR beta clonotypes. Totalled public TCR beta family frequency picked out people who carried CMV plus the relevant HLA.

Trimming stripped 4 bases from V and 8 bases from J, with 23 bases between. Per germline, CDR1 SGHDN and CDR2 FVKESK. The CDR3 covers 16 residues. This clonotype was seen more than once but under ten times. Antigen specificity is unknown. The J gene is TRBJ1-2, the V gene TRBV14, with D perhaps TRBD1 (5 bases). The TCR was taken from a human donor in good health (CMV status not recorded). Some clones in this sample may be carry-over from other donors' samples. The sequenced sample consisted of CD8+ T cells from PBMCs. This CDR3 is CASSPRGAYRPRGYTF. CDR3 nucleotides: TGTGCCAGCAGCCCTCGAGGGGCATACCGCCCGCGGGGCTACACCTTC. Together with reference TRBV14 and TRBJ1-2, the CDR3 gives the full variable domain: EAGVTQFPSHSVIEKGQTVTLRCDPISGHDNLYWYRRVMGKEIKFLLHFVKESKQDESGMPNNRFLAERTGGTYSTLKVQPAELEDSGVYFCASSPRGAYRPRGYTFGSGTRLTVV.